This T cell receptor (beta chain) was observed in a study of CD8+ T cells in alopecia areata. Study summary: Treated patients were given 5 to 10 mg oral tofacitinib twice daily. The study, taken as a whole, reports: Especially in alopecia totalis/universalis, lesional scalp showed greater clonality than normal scalp did. Sequencing of scalp tissue also captures the resident alphabeta T cells of normal skin.

Extracted RNA was reverse transcribed, and the resulting cDNA served as sequencing template. The table came from immunoSEQ multiplex PCR; TCRdb's copy has only in-frame clones and leaves some out. The repertoire holds roughly 10,000 clones, with roughly 60% as singletons. CDR1 SQVTM and CDR2 ANQGSEA come from the germline V gene. The CDR3 runs 10 residues. Alopecia areata patients had lesional scalp punch biopsies and peripheral blood taken from them. With regard to this clone: Its target is not known. At one boundary the junction diverges from the germline segment, which might be a read error.

The input for sequencing was skin, taken at week 0. V and J are TRBV29-1 and TRBJ2-5; TRBD2 agrees at 7 bases. The TCR originated in a human donor with alopecia areata. CDR3 in amino acids: CSVRWAGVHF. DNA of the CDR3: TGCAGCGTTCGTTGGGCGGGGGTCCACTTC.